Sequencing of this TCR beta chain was carried out in a study of shared clonotypes between healthy human individuals. Across the study: Donors had three CD4 naive, three CD4 memory, two CD8 naive and one CD8 memory plate apiece.

Naive CD4+ cells were CD45RA-selected; the remaining cells were memory. Comment on this clone: Its matching antigen is unknown.

Sorted subsets were amplified in replicate PCRs using 200 ng DNA, approximately 30,000 T cell genomes. Assay used: immunoSEQ multiplex PCR; TCRdb lists only in-frame clones, some missing. Here the sample spans 2 million to 2.5 million clones, around 95% being singletons. Study findings and constraints: Sequencing depth was a factor that was expected to affect clonotype sharing among donors.

CDR1 and CDR2 (germline): SGHRS, YFSETQ. The V and J ends lost 6 bases and 2 bases respectively, with 11 bases between them. The CDR3 covers 13 residues. This TCR came from a man aged 18 to 30 in good health. Sequenced input: naive CD4+ T cells sorted from blood. As for subset: CD45RA+ positively selected. The rearrangement links TRBV5-1 to TRBJ2-5; no definite D call. The CDR3 sequence is CASNQTPQETQYF. As DNA, the CDR3 is TGCGCCAGCAACCAGACACCGCAAGAGACCCAGTACTTC.